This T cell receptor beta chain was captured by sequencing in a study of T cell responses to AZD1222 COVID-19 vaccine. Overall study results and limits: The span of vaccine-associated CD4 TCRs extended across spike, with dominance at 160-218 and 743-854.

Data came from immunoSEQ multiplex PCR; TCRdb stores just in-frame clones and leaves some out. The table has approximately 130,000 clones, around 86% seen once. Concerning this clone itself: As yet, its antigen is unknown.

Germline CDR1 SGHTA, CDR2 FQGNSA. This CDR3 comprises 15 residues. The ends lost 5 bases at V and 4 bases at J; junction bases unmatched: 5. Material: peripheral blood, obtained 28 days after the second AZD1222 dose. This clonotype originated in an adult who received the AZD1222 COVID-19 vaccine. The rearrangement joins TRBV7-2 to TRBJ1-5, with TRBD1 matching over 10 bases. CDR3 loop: CASSPRQGANQPQHF. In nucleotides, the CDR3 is TGTGCCAGCAGCCCAAGACAGGGGGCAAATCAGCCCCAGCATTTT.